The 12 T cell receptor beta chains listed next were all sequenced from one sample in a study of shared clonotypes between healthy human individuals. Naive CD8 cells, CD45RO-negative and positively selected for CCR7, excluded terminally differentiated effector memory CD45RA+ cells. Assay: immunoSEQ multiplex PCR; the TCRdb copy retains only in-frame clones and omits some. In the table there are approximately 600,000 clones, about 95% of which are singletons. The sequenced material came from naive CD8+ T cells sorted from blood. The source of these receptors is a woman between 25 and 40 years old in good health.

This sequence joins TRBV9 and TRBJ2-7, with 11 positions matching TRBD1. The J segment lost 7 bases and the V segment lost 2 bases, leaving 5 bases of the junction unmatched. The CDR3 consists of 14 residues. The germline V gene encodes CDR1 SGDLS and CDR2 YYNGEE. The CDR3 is CASSVRDRGKEQYF. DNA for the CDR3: TGTGCCAGCAGCGTCCGGGACAGGGGGAAGGAGCAGTACTTC.

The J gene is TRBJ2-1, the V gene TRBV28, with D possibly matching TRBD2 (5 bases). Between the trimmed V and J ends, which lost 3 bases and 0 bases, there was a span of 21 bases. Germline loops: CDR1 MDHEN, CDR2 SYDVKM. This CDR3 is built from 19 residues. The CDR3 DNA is TGTGCCAGCAGTTTTGGCATGGCGGGCGGGCACTACTCCTACAATGAGCAGTTCTTC. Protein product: CASSFGMAGGHYSYNEQFF.

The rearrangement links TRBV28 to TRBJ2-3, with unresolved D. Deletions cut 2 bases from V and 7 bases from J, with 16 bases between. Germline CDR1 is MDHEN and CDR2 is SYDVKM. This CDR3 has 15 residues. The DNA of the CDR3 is TGTGCCAGCAGTTTACCCCTGTCTAGTAGCAATACGCAGTATTTT. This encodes CASSLPLSSSNTQYF.

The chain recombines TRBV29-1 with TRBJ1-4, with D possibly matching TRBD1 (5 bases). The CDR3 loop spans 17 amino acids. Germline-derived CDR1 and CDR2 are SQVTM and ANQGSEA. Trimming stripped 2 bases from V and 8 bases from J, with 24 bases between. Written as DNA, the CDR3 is TGCAGCGTTGAATTAACCCGGCCGGGGGGAGAAGGCGAAAAACTGTTTTTT. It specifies CSVELTRPGGEGEKLFF.

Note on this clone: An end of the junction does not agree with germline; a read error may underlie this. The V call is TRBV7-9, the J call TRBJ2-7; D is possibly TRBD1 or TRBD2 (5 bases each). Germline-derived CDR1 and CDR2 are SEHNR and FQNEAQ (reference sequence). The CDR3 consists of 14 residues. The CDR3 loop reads CASSLGTSFNEQYF. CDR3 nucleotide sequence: TGTGCCAGCAGCTTGGGGACCTCGTTCAACGAACAGTACTTC.

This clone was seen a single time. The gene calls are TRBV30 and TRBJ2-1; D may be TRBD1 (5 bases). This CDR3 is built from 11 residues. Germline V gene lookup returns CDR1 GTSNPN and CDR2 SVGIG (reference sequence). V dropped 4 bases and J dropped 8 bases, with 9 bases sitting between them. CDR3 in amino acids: CAWNRGHEQFF. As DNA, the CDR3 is TGTGCCTGGAATAGGGGCCATGAGCAGTTCTTC.

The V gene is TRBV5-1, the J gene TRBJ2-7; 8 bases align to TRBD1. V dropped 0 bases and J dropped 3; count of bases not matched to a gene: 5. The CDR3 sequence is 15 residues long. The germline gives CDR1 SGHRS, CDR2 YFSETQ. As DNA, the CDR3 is TGCGCCAGCAGCTTGGGACAGGGGATACACTACGAGCAGTACTTC. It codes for CASSLGQGIHYEQYF. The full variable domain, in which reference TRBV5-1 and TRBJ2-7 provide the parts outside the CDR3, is KAGVTQTPRYLIKTRGQQVTLSCSPISGHRSVSWYQQTPGQGLQFLFEYFSETQRNKGNFPGRFSGRQFSNSRSEMNVSTLELGDSALYLCASSLGQGIHYEQYFGPGTRLTVT.

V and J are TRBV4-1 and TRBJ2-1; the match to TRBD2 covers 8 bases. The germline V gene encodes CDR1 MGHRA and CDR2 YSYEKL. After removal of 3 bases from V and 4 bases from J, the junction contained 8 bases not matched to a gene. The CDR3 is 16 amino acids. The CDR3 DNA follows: TGCGCCAGCAGCCAGGAAACTAGCGGCCTTTACAATGAGCAGTTCTTC. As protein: CASSQETSGLYNEQFF.

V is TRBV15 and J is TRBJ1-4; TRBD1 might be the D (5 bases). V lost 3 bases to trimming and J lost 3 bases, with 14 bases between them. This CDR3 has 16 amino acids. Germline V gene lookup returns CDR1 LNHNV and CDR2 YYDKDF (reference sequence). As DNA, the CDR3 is TGTGCCACCAGCAGTGAGGGACGCGGAGCTAATGAAAAACTGTTTTTT. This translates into CATSSEGRGANEKLFF.

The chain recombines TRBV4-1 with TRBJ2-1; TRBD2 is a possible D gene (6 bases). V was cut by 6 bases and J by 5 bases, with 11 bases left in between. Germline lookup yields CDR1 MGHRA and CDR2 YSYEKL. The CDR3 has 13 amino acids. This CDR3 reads CASSRLAHNEQFF. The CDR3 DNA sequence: TGCGCCAGCAGTCGCCTAGCGCACAATGAGCAGTTCTTC.

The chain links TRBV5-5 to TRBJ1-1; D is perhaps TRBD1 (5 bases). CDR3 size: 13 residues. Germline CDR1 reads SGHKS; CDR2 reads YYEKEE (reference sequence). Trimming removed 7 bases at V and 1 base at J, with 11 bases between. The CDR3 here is CASEIGGNTEAFF. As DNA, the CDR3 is TGTGCCAGCGAGATTGGGGGGAACACTGAAGCTTTCTTT. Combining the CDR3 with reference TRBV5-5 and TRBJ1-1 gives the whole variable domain DAGVTQSPTHLIKTRGQQVTLRCSPISGHKSVSWYQQVLGQGPQFIFQYYEKEERGRGNFPDRFSARQFPNYSSELNVNALLLGDSALYLCASEIGGNTEAFFGQGTRLTVV.

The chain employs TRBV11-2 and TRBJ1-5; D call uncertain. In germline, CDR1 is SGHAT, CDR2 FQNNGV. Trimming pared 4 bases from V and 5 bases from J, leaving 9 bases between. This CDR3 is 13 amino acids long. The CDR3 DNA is TGTGCCAGCAGCTACACGGTGGATCAGCCCCAGCATTTT. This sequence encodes CASSYTVDQPQHF. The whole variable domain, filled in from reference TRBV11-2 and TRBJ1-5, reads EAGVAQSPRYKIIEKRQSVAFWCNPISGHATLYWYQQILGQGPKLLIQFQNNGVVDDSQLPKDRFSAERLKGVDSTLKIQPAKLEDSAVYLCASSYTVDQPQHFGDGTRLSIL.